At least ten counts were recorded for the clone carrying this T cell receptor (beta chain). The data belong to a study of CD8+CD57+ T cells in acquired aplastic anemia. Template material for TCR beta VDJ and CDR3 profiling consisted of genomic DNA. TCRdb analysed the reads with MiXCR anew, one entry per CDR3 protein. The sample holds more than 150,000 distinct CDR3 sequences; about half are singletons and the top ten take about 1.8%. The CDR3 runs 14 residues. V was cut by 2 bases and J by 7 bases, with 11 bases left in between. Germline V gene sequence: CDR1 SGHTA, CDR2 FQGTGA. CD8+CD57+ cell expansion, shown by flow cytometry, had occurred in the patients selected for sequencing.

The receptor comes from a human donor with aplastic anemia. Input material: sorted CD4+, CD8+, or CD8+CD57+ T cells (not recorded which) from PBMCs. The chain uses TRBV7-3 and TRBJ2-2; D may be TRBD1 (5 bases). The CDR3 region is CASSLSWQGGELFF. CDR3 bases: TGTGCCAGCAGCTTATCCTGGCAGGGCGGGGAGCTGTTTTTT.